This TCR beta chain emerged from a study of blood T cells in healthy people across ages. For the second PCR, which ran for roughly 7 to 11 cycles, a sample-barcoded 5' primer and a J-beta primer mix were used. Researchers report that each sample yielded at least 2.5 million CDR3-containing paired-end reads. From the 5' RACE reads, TCRdb called clonotypes with MiXCR, one entry per CDR3 protein. The data contain some 1.5 million distinct CDR3 sequences, over 25% of them seen just once; the ten biggest clones take up 7.7%. CDR1 and CDR2 (germline): SGHAT, FQNNGV. The CDR3 runs 13 residues. V was clipped by 3 bases and J by 5 bases, with 8 bases between them. This clonotype has only a few counts.

The chain joins TRBV11-2 to TRBJ2-1; D is ambiguous. Input material: blood. The clonotype comes from a woman aged 25-40 years in good health. The CDR3 DNA sequence: TGTGCCAGCAGCTTTGGCTTCCACAATGAGCAGTTCTTC. Protein sequence: CASSFGFHNEQFF.